Sequencing of this T cell receptor (beta chain) was carried out in a study of blood T cell repertoires in COVID-19. On the study more broadly: Samples taken during acute and convalescent COVID-19 were collected in the United States, Italy and Spain. T cells, B-cell-depleted T cells, or PBMCs supplied cDNA or gDNA.

CDR3 length equals 10 residues. Trimming removed 8 bases from V and 7 bases from J, with 6 bases in between. Germline V gene lookup returns CDR1 ENHRY and CDR2 SYGVKD. Authors' methods: Amplified reference gene primers provided the basis for estimating nucleated cell counts. Method: immunoSEQ multiplex PCR; TCRdb's copy keeps in-frame clones and lacks some. V and J calls and clone size are those listed in that table; D and trimming were worked out from the DNA. The table shows roughly 480,000 clones, with 89% occurring only once. While infection was still active, Seattle patients were enrolled and then followed longitudinally.

Sequencing was performed on peripheral blood. This rearrangement joins TRBV10-3 to TRBJ1-5; the D is unclear. The source of this sequence is a man younger than 35 with COVID-19, enrolled during active disease. The CDR3 DNA reads as TGTGCCATCGGAGACCAGCCCCAGCATTTT. Translated, it gives CAIGDQPQHF.